This T cell receptor (beta chain) was identified in a study of blood T cell repertoires in COVID-19. Study-wide context: Donors in the United States, Italy and Spain gave samples during acute or convalescent COVID-19. PBMCs, B-cell-depleted T cells, or T cells were the source of the cDNA or gDNA that made up the material.

Per the authors' pipeline: The authors estimated nucleated cell counts from reference gene primer amplification. Sequencing was performed with immunoSEQ multiplex PCR; in TCRdb, only in-frame clones are kept and a portion is missing. For V, J and clone size, that table is used; D and trimming come from the DNA. The sample shows 170,000 or so clones, roughly 86% of them seen only once. Material: peripheral blood. This TCR derives from a middle-aged man with active or convalescent COVID-19.

This CDR3 is CASSDAIRETYQPQHF. The CDR3 coding sequence is TGTGCCAGCAGTGATGCGATCCGTGAAACGTATCAGCCCCAGCATTTT. J is TRBJ1-5 and V is TRBV2; no clear D gene. Per germline, CDR1 SNHLY and CDR2 FYNNEI. The CDR3 consists of 16 residues. Trimming stripped 3 bases from V and 5 bases from J, with 17 bases between.